This TCR beta chain was found in a study of T-cell memory formation after mild COVID-19. In TCRdb, the 5' RACE reads were re-called with MiXCR into one record per CDR3 protein. The repertoire consists of approximately 260,000 distinct CDR3 sequences, with approximately 15% occurring once and the leading ten covering around 20%. As for this clonotype: What it recognizes is unknown.

Germline assignment: CDR1 SGDLS and CDR2 YYNGEE. Germline trimming cut 0 bases from V and 1 base from J; bases unmatched to any gene: 4. This CDR3 region has 16 residues. Study-wide results and limits: The CD4+ clones that contracted clustered mainly within CM and EM, and the CD8+ clones concentrated in EMRA.

Specimen: PBMCs or a T cell subset sorted from them (not recorded which). This chain uses TRBV9 with TRBJ2-1, with TRBD2 matching over 7 bases. This clonotype was sampled from a man in his late teens or twenties who had mild COVID-19 (a few samples of this study predate the infection). Cell type and time point are not known. The CDR3 protein is CASSVAGAGSYNEQFF. The DNA for the CDR3 is TGTGCCAGCAGCGTAGCGGGAGCGGGGTCCTACAATGAGCAGTTCTTC.